The clone carrying this T cell receptor beta chain has a count of ten or more. Its antigen is currently unknown. Researchers took RNA transcripts and amplified TCR beta CDR3 regions from them. First-round RT-PCR employed HTBI primers, with a second-round multiplex PCR after it. TCRdb re-derived calls from the multiplex PCR reads in MiXCR, one entry per CDR3 protein. The sample includes approximately 330,000 distinct CDR3 sequences, around a sixth of them seen just once. Lactation, pregnancy, uncontrolled infections and other autoimmune diseases were all grounds for excluding patients. The sample is drawn from a study of Graves' ophthalmopathy and Graves' hyperthyroidism. Findings and limits, study-wide: Discriminating ophthalmopathy from stable hyperthyroidism, a 13-signature model attained a sensitivity of 85% to 90% and a specificity of about 81%.

The sequence came from an adult man with Graves' ophthalmopathy. Specimen: peripheral blood.

Here the CDR3 reads CASSMTASGNTIYF. The CDR3 region has the DNA TGTGCCAGCAGCATGACGGCCTCTGGAAACACCATATATTTT. This chain uses TRBV7-2 with TRBJ1-3; D is undetermined. The length of the CDR3 is 14 residues. V was trimmed by 5 bases and J by 0 bases, leaving 8 bases between them. Per germline, CDR1 SGHTA and CDR2 FQGNSA.